Listed below are T cell receptor beta chains from one sample, sequenced in a study of OX40 agonist ivuxolimab in advanced cancers. The method was immunoSEQ multiplex PCR; TCRdb's version includes in-frame clones alone and lacks a portion of them. The sample carries around 55,000 clones, around three quarters recorded once. Sequences were derived from CD4+ or CD8+ T cells sorted from blood, sampled in a trial of the OX40 agonist ivuxolimab. The receptors stem from an adult with an advanced solid tumor such as melanoma, head and neck, liver or kidney cancer. CDR3s include the opening cysteine and the closing phenylalanine or tryptophan. The D gene is left open where the match is weak. The listing skips clone size in some rows; elsewhere it reads once, few, many or a size class.

.	TRBD1	TRBJ2-3	TRBV5-6	TGTGCCAGCAGCTTGGCCGGGACAGGGGGCGTGGATTTT	CASSLAGTGGVDF
.	.	TRBJ1-1	TRBV18	TGTGCCAGCTCACCACGGTCTGACACTGAAGCTTTCTTT	CASSPRSDTEAFF
.	TRBD1	TRBJ2-2	TRBV7-9	TGTGCCAGCAGACTCTCCGGGACAGGGGGCCTCGGGGAGCTGTTTTTT	CASRLSGTGGLGELFF
once	.	TRBJ1-2	TRBV7-2	TGTGCCAGCAGCTTAGGACATTTCTATGGCTACACCTTC	CASSLGHFYGYTF
once	TRBD1	TRBJ1-1	TRBV28	TGTGCCAGCAGTGAACCGGGACAGGGGTCGACTGAAGCTTTCTTT	CASSEPGQGSTEAFF
.	.	TRBJ2-7	TRBV5-4	TGTGCCACCGGCGGGCAGAAGGGATACGAGCAGTACTTC	CATGGQKGYEQYF
.	TRBD2	TRBJ2-1	TRBV19	TGTGCCAGTAGTATTAGACTAGCGGTTAAGCAGTTCTTC	CASSIRLAVKQFF
.	.	TRBJ1-5	TRBV10-3	TGTGCCATCAGTAGGGGCCAGAACAATCAGCCCCAGCATTTT	CAISRGQNNQPQHF
.	.	TRBJ2-5	TRBV7-9	TGTGCCAGCAGCTTAGTAGGGGGAAAGACCCAGTACTTC	CASSLVGGKTQYF
.	TRBD1	TRBJ1-6	TRBV6-1	TGTGCCAGCAGTGAAGTCGGGACAGTTAGCTCCTATAATTCACCCCTCCACTTT	CASSEVGTVSSYNSPLHF
.	.	TRBJ2-3	TRBV5-1	TGCGCCAGCAGCTTTATTGTGGCCAGCACAGATACGCAGTATTTT	CASSFIVASTDTQYF
.	.	TRBJ1-5	TRBV5-1	TGCGCCAGCAGGCTGGAGATCAATCAGCCCCAGCATTTT	CASRLEINQPQHF
.	TRBD2	TRBJ2-5	TRBV19	TGTGCCAGTAGTATAAGCTCTAGCGGGGTGGCGCAGTACTTC	CASSISSSGVAQYF
.	.	TRBJ1-5	TRBV7-9	TGTGCCAGCAGCTTAGCATTGGGGCTTAGCAATCAGCCCCAGCATTTT	CASSLALGLSNQPQHF
.	.	TRBJ2-3	TRBV6-4	TGTGCCAGCAGTGACTCGATTACGGCTAGGGGGACAGATACGCAGTATTTT	CASSDSITARGTDTQYF
.	.	TRBJ2-2	TRBV5-1	TGCGCCAGCAGCTGGGTGGGGCGGGAGAACACCGGGGAGCTGTTTTTT	CASSWVGRENTGELFF
.	.	TRBJ2-2	TRBV21-1	TGTGCCAGCAGCAAATTGAGTGGGGAGCTGTTTTTT	CASSKLSGELFF
.	TRBD2	TRBJ2-3	TRBV7-2	TGTGCCAGCAGCTTTCGACTAGCGGGGAACACAGATACGCAGTATTTT	CASSFRLAGNTDTQYF
.	.	TRBJ2-6	TRBV5-1	TGCGCCAGCAGCTTGAGTTGGGAATCGGGTGTCCTGACTTTC	CASSLSWESGVLTF
.	.	TRBJ1-2	TRBV9	TGTGCCAGCAGCGTAGTAGGGGCAGGCTCCTATGGCTACACCTTC	CASSVVGAGSYGYTF
.	.	TRBJ2-3	TRBV6-1	TGTGCCAGTACACAGGGGGGGTACACAGATACGCAGTATTTT	CASTQGGYTDTQYF
.	.	TRBJ1-2	TRBV5-6	TGTGCCAGCAGCTCCCGACAGTATGGCTACACCTTC	CASSSRQYGYTF
.	.	TRBJ1-1	TRBV7-2	TGTGCCAGCAGCCACATAAACACTGAAGCTTTCTTT	CASSHINTEAFF
once	TRBD1	TRBJ2-5	TRBV5-1	TGCGCCAGCAGCCCGGGGACAGGGAACCAAGAGACCCAGTACTTC	CASSPGTGNQETQYF